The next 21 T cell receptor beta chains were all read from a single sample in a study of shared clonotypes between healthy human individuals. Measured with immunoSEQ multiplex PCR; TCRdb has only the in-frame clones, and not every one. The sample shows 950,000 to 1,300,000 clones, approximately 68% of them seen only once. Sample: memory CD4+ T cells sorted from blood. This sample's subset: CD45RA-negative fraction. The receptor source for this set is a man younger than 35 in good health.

The CDR3 region is CASSGRRGRETQYF. The DNA of the CDR3 is TGTGCCAGCAGCGGTAGGAGGGGGCGAGAGACCCAGTACTTC. V usage is TRBV11-2 and J usage is TRBJ2-5, with a possible D match to TRBD1 (7 bases). Trimming took off 5 bases at V and 4 bases at J, with 14 bases between the two ends. This CDR3 contains 14 residues. Looked up from germline, CDR1 is SGHAT and CDR2 is FQNNGV.

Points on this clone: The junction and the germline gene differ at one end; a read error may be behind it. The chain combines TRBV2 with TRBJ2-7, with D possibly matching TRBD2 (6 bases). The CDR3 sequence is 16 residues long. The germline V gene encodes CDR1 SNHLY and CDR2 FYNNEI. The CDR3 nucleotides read TGTGCCAGCAGTCAAGCACGGATTAGCGGTTCCTACGAGCAGTACTTC. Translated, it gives CASSQARISGSYEQYF.

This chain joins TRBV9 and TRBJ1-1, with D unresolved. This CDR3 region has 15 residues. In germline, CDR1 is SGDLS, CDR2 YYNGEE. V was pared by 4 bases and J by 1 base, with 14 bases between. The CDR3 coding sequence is TGTGCCAGCAGCCCGAACGGAGATCCGAACACTGAAGCTTTCTTT. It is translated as CASSPNGDPNTEAFF.

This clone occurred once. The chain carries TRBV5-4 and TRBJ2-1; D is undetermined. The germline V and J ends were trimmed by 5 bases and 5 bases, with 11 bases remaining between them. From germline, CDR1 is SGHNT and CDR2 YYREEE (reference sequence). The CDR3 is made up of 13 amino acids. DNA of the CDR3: TGTGCCAGCAGACGACCGGACGACAATGAGCAGTTCTTC. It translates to CASRRPDDNEQFF. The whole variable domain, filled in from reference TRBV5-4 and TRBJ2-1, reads ETGVTQSPTHLIKTRGQQVTLRCSSQSGHNTVSWYQQALGQGPQFIFQYYREEENGRGNFPPRFSGLQFPNYSSELNVNALELDDSALYLCASRRPDDNEQFFGPGTRLTVL.

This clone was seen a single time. The CDR3 loop is CASRAAYGYTF. CDR3 coding DNA: TGCGCCAGCAGGGCAGCCTATGGCTACACCTTC. The chain is built from TRBV5-1 and TRBJ1-2; D gene uncertain. The germline CDR1 and CDR2 sequences are SGHRS and YFSETQ. CDR3 length: 11 amino acids. V gave up 5 bases and J gave up 4 bases, with 6 bases separating them.

CDR3 nucleotides: TGCAGCGTTGGTCGGGACGCCTACGAGCAGTACTTC. The encoded protein is CSVGRDAYEQYF. This chain uses TRBV29-1 with TRBJ2-7, with D perhaps given as TRBD1 or TRBD2 (5 bases each). Trimming cost V 4 bases and J 2 bases, with 9 bases left between them. The CDR3 is 12 amino acids. Germline V gene data show CDR1 as SQVTM and CDR2 as ANQGSEA.

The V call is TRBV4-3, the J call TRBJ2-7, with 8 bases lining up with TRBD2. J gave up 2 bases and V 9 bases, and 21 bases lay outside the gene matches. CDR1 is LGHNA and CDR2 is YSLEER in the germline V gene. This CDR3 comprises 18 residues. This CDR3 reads CARPYSREAPIPTYEQYF. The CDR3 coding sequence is TGCGCCAGACCATACTCGCGGGAGGCCCCAATCCCGACCTACGAGCAGTACTTC.

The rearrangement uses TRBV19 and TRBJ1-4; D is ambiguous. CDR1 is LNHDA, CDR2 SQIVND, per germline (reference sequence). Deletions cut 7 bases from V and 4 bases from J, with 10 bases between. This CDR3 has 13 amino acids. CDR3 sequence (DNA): TGTGCCAGTACGGCGGCGCTTAATGAAAAACTGTTTTTT. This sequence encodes CASTAALNEKLFF.

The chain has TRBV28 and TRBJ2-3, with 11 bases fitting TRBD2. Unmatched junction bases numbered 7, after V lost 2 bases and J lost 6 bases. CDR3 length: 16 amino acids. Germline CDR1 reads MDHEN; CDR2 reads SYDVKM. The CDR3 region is CASSLGGTSGSDTQYF. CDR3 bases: TGTGCCAGCAGTTTAGGGGGGACTAGCGGTTCCGATACGCAGTATTTT.

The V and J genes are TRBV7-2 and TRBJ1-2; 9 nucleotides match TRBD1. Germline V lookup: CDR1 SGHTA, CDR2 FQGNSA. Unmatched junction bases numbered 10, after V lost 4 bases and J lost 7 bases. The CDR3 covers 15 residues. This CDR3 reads CASSSGTGIIGGYTF. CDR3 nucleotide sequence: TGTGCCAGCAGCTCCGGGACAGGGATCATTGGTGGCTACACCTTC.

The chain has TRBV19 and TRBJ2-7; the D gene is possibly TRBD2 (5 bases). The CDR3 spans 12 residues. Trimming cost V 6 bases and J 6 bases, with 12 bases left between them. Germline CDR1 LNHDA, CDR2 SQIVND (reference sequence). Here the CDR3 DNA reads TGTGCCAGTAGGCTGCCGAGCGGCGAGCAGTACTTC. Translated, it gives CASRLPSGEQYF.

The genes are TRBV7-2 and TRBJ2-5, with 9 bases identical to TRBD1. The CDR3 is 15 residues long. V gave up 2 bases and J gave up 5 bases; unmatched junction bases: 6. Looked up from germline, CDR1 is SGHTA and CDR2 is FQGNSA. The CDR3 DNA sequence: TGTGCCAGCAGCTTACAGGGGACAGGGAGGGAGACCCAGTACTTC. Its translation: CASSLQGTGRETQYF.

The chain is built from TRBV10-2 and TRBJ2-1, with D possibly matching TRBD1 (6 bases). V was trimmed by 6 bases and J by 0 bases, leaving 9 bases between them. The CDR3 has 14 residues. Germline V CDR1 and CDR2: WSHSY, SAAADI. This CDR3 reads CASSGQSSYNEQFF. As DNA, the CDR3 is TGCGCCAGCAGCGGACAGAGCTCCTACAATGAGCAGTTCTTC.

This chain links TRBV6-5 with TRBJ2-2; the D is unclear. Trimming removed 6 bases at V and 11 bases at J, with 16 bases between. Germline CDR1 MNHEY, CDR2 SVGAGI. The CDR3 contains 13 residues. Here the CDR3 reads CASRTTHADELFF. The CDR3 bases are TGTGCCAGCAGAACAACCCACGCCGATGAGCTGTTTTTT.

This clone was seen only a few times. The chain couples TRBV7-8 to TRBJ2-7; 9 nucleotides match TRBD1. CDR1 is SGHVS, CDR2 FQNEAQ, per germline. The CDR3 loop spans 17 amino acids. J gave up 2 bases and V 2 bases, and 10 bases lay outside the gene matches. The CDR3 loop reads CASSLIHRRDRAYEQYF. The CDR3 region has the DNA TGTGCCAGCAGCTTAATTCACCGAAGGGACAGGGCCTACGAGCAGTACTTC.

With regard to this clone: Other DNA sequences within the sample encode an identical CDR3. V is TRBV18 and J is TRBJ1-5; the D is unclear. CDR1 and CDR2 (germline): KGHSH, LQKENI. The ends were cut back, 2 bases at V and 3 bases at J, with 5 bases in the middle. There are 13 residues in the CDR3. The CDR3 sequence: CASSPTANQPQHF. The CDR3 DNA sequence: TGTGCCAGCTCACCAACCGCCAATCAGCCCCAGCATTTT.

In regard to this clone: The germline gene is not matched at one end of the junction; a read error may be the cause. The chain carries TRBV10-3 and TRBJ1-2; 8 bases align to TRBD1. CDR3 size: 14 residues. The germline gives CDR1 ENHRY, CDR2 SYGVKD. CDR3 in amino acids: CASSGKDRAHGYTF. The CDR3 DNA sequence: TGTGCCAGCAGTGGTAAGGACAGGGCTCATGGCTACACCTTC.

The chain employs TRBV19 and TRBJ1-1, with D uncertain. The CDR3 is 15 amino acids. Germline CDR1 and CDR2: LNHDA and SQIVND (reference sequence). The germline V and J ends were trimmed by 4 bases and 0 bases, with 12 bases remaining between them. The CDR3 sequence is CASSTGGVMNTEAFF. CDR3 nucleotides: TGTGCCAGTAGTACAGGCGGGGTTATGAACACTGAAGCTTTCTTT.

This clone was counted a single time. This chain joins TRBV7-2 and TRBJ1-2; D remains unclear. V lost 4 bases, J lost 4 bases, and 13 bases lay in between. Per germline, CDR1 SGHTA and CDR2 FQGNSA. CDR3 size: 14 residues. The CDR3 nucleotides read TGTGCCAGCAGCTCCGGGCGGGGTTTCTATGGCTACACCTTC. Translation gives CASSSGRGFYGYTF. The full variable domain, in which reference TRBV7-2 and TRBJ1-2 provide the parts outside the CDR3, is GAGVSQSPSNKVTEKGKDVELRCDPISGHTALYWYRQSLGQGLEFLIYFQGNSAPDKSGLPSDRFSAERTGGSVSTLTIQRTQQEDSAVYLCASSSGRGFYGYTFGSGTRLTVV.

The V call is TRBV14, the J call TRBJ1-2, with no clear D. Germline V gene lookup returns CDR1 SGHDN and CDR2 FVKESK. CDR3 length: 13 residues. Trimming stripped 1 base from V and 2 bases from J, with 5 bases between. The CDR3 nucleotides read TGTGCCAGCAGCCAAGTGAGAAACTATGGCTACACCTTC. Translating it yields CASSQVRNYGYTF.

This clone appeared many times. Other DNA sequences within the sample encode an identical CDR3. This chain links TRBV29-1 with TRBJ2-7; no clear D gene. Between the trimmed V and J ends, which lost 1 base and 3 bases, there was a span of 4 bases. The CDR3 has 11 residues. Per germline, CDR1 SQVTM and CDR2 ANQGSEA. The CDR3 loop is CSVEGFYEQYF. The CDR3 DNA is TGCAGCGTTGAAGGATTCTACGAGCAGTACTTC.